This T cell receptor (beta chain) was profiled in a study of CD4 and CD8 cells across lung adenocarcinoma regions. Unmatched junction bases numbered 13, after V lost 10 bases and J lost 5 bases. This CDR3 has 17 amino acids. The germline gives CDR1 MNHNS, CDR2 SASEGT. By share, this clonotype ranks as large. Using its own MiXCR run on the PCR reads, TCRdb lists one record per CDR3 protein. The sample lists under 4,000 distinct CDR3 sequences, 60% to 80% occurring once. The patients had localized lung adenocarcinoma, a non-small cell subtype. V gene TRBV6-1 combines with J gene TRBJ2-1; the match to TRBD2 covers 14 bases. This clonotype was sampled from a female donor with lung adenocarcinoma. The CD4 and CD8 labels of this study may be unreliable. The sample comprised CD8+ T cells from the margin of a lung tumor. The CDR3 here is CATKGLAGVRVDNEQFF. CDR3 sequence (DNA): TGTGCCACCAAGGGACTAGCGGGAGTACGCGTCGACAATGAGCAGTTCTTC.